The rows below give T cell receptor beta chains drawn from one sample of a study of graft-versus-host responses after intestinal transplantation. The assay was immunoSEQ multiplex PCR, and TCRdb's table has in-frame clones only and misses some. This table has over 15,000 clones, roughly 86% appearing once. The starting material was PBMCs, obtained about 240 days after intestinal transplant. All receptors come from a human patient who received an intestinal transplant, so some T cells may come from the graft donor. Both conserved end residues are part of each CDR3. The D gene is left open where the match is weak. Not all rows give a size; the values are once, few, many and, for expanded clones, a class.

NA	TRBV6-5	TRBJ2-7	NA	CASSYGQGTFYEQYF	TGTGCCAGCAGTTACGGGCAGGGTACTTTTTACGAGCAGTACTTC
TRBD1	TRBV27	TRBJ1-2	NA	CASSTNQQGALGYTF	TGTGCCAGCAGCACAAACCAACAGGGGGCGCTTGGCTACACCTTC
NA	TRBV6-1	TRBJ1-1	NA	CASSEGTTEAFF	TGTGCCAGCAGTGAGGGGACCACTGAAGCTTTCTTT
NA	TRBV19	TRBJ2-5	NA	CASSLGETQYF	TGTGCCAGTAGTCTAGGTGAGACCCAGTACTTC
NA	TRBV19	TRBJ1-2	NA	CASSIVGRQAEGYTF	TGTGCCAGTAGTATAGTGGGGAGACAGGCTGAAGGCTACACCTTC
NA	TRBV6-1	TRBJ1-3	NA	CASRGPYRVGHF	TGTGCCAGCAGGGGGCCGTACAGGGTCGGACATTTT
NA	TRBV5-1	TRBJ2-1	NA	CASSLGASEYNEQFF	TGCGCCAGCAGCTTGGGGGCTAGCGAATACAATGAGCAGTTCTTC
TRBD1	TRBV19	TRBJ1-5	NA	CASSPPGQIYISPQHF	TGTGCCAGTAGTCCACCGGGACAGATCTATATTTCGCCCCAGCATTTT
NA	TRBV11-1	TRBJ1-2	NA	CASSSDVDYGYTF	TGTGCCAGCAGCTCAGACGTGGACTATGGCTACACCTTC
NA	TRBV21-1	TRBJ2-5	NA	CASRDRGETQYF	TGTGCCAGCAGGGACAGGGGAGAGACCCAGTACTTC
NA	TRBV6-5	TRBJ1-6	NA	CASSYDSRSPLHF	TGTGCCAGCAGTTACGACAGTCGGTCACCCCTCCACTTT
TRBD1	TRBV6-5	TRBJ1-2	NA	CASCRGRDYGYTF	TGTGCCAGCTGCAGGGGGCGCGACTATGGCTACACCTTC
NA	TRBV5-1	TRBJ2-2	NA	CASSDSLTGELFF	TGCGCCAGCAGCGACTCACTGACCGGGGAGCTGTTTTTT
TRBD2	TRBV9	TRBJ2-2	NA	CASSDRDYRYNTGELFF	TGTGCCAGCAGCGACCGGGACTACCGTTATAACACCGGGGAGCTGTTTTTT
NA	TRBV11-2	TRBJ2-1	once	CASSLVGGVDYNEQFF	TGTGCCAGCAGCTTAGTAGGTGGGGTAGACTACAATGAGCAGTTCTTC
NA	TRBV10-3	TRBJ2-7	NA	CAISGGPDSGYEQYF	TGTGCCATCAGTGGCGGCCCGGACAGCGGCTACGAGCAGTACTTC
NA	TRBV5-4	TRBJ1-1	NA	CASSLAGRDTEAFF	TGTGCCAGCAGCTTGGCCGGGAGGGACACTGAAGCTTTCTTT
TRBD2	TRBV6-6	TRBJ2-1	NA	CASSYPNRGGHNEQFF	TGTGCCAGCAGTTATCCCAACCGGGGGGGCCACAATGAGCAGTTCTTC
TRBD1	TRBV4-1	TRBJ1-1	NA	CASADRANTEAFF	TGCGCCAGCGCGGACAGGGCGAACACTGAAGCTTTCTTT
TRBD2	TRBV11-3	TRBJ2-7	few	CASSLTGLAYEQYF	TGTGCCAGCAGCTTGACGGGACTAGCCTACGAGCAGTACTTC
NA	TRBV12-5	TRBJ2-1	NA	CASGPTPYNEQFF	TGTGCTAGTGGCCCAACCCCTTACAATGAGCAGTTCTTC
TRBD2	TRBV10-3	TRBJ2-3	NA	CAIRDPNSGENTDTQYF	TGTGCCATCAGGGATCCCAATAGCGGGGAGAACACAGATACGCAGTATTTT
TRBD1	TRBV6-5	TRBJ2-7	NA	CASSYGTGQGSYEQYF	TGTGCCAGCAGTTACGGAACGGGACAGGGGAGCTACGAGCAGTACTTC
NA	TRBV6-6	TRBJ1-1	once	CASSYSTNTEAFF	TGTGCCAGCAGTTACTCTACGAACACTGAAGCTTTCTTT
TRBD1	TRBV19	TRBJ1-6	NA	CASSIQQGRNSPLHF	TGTGCCAGTAGTATACAACAGGGGCGGAATTCACCCCTCCACTTT
TRBD1	TRBV9	TRBJ1-1	once	CASSAGGRTEAFF	TGTGCCAGCAGCGCAGGGGGAAGGACTGAAGCTTTCTTT
NA	TRBV18	TRBJ2-2	NA	CASSPVAGELFF	TGTGCCAGCTCCCCCGTCGCCGGGGAGCTGTTTTTT
TRBD1	TRBV6-6	TRBJ1-5	NA	CASSHRTGLVAQPQHF	TGTGCCAGCAGTCATCGGACAGGGCTCGTCGCCCAGCCCCAGCATTTT
TRBD1	TRBV5-1	TRBJ2-3	NA	CASSLEGASTDTQYF	TGCGCCAGCAGCTTGGAGGGGGCCTCCACAGATACGCAGTATTTT
NA	TRBV19	TRBJ2-7	NA	CASSTSAGQHTYEQYF	NA
NA	TRBV7-2	TRBJ1-5	NA	CASSRGGGGQPQHF	TGTGCCAGCAGCCGAGGGGGAGGTGGGCAGCCCCAGCATTTT
TRBD2	TRBV6-4	TRBJ2-1	few	CASSDSASGSNEQFF	TGTGCCAGCAGTGACTCGGCTAGCGGGAGCAATGAGCAGTTCTTC
NA	TRBV10-3	TRBJ1-5	NA	CALVEQSDQPQHF	TGTGCCCTCGTTGAACAGTCGGATCAGCCCCAGCATTTT
NA	TRBV30	TRBJ1-4	NA	CAWSVLLARATNEKLFF	TGTGCCTGGAGTGTACTACTTGCGAGGGCAACTAATGAAAAACTGTTTTTT
NA	TRBV6-5	TRBJ2-2	NA	CASSSIRGTGELFF	TGTGCCAGCAGTTCCATCCGGGGGACCGGGGAGCTGTTTTTT
TRBD2	TRBV4-1	TRBJ2-5	NA	CASSQLAGYQETQYF	TGCGCCAGCAGCCAATTAGCGGGATATCAAGAGACCCAGTACTTC
NA	TRBV10-3	TRBJ2-5	NA	CAISSGSDPLSETQYF	TGTGCCATCAGCTCCGGATCGGACCCCTTGTCGGAGACCCAGTACTTC
TRBD1	TRBV19	TRBJ1-1	NA	CASILRSGTGVTEAFF	TGTGCCAGTATATTACGCTCCGGGACAGGGGTCACTGAAGCTTTCTTT
NA	TRBV4-2	TRBJ2-3	NA	CASSQIGLRDTQYF	TGTGCCAGCAGCCAGATAGGACTCCGAGATACGCAGTATTTT
NA	TRBV4-1	TRBJ1-4	NA	CASSQDRGPERKLFF	TGCGCCAGCAGCCAAGATCGGGGGCCCGAGCGAAAACTGTTTTTT
NA	TRBV15	TRBJ1-1	NA	CATSASRNTEAFF	TGTGCCACCAGCGCATCAAGAAACACTGAAGCTTTCTTT
TRBD1	TRBV6-1	TRBJ2-4	NA	CASSALTGVKNIQYF	TGTGCCAGCAGTGCGCTGACAGGGGTCAAAAACATTCAGTACTTC
NA	TRBV4-1	TRBJ2-7	NA	CASSQAPEESYEQYF	TGCGCCAGCAGCCAAGCGCCCGAGGAGTCCTACGAGCAGTACTTC
NA	TRBV6-1	TRBJ1-2	NA	CASSDTRVSYGYTF	TGTGCCAGCAGTGATACCAGGGTTTCCTATGGCTACACCTTC
NA	TRBV15	TRBJ2-7	NA	CATSRDLPSVNRQYF	TGTGCCACCAGCAGAGATCTCCCGTCCGTTAATAGGCAGTACTTC
TRBD2	TRBV2	TRBJ2-3	NA	CASSAGLPITDTQYF	TGTGCCAGCAGTGCGGGACTACCGATCACAGATACGCAGTATTTT
NA	TRBV5-6	TRBJ1-5	NA	CASSSGGQPQHF	TGTGCCAGCAGCTCGGGGGGGCAGCCCCAGCATTTT
NA	TRBV20-1	TRBJ2-7	NA	CSASRGYEQYF	TGCAGTGCTAGCAGGGGATACGAGCAGTACTTC
NA	TRBV4-1	TRBJ1-5	NA	CASARVTTGQYNQPQHF	TGCGCCAGCGCCAGAGTAACCACCGGACAGTACAATCAGCCCCAGCATTTT
TRBD2	TRBV2	TRBJ2-3	once	CASSQTGTSGGAPDTQYF	TGTGCCAGCAGTCAGACCGGGACTAGCGGGGGGGCCCCAGATACGCAGTATTTT
TRBD1	TRBV19	TRBJ2-3	NA	CASSVTGGTDTQYF	TGTGCCAGTAGTGTGACAGGGGGCACAGATACGCAGTATTTT
TRBD1	TRBV10-3	TRBJ1-1	NA	CAISEGQGLNTEAFF	TGTGCCATCAGTGAAGGACAGGGTTTGAACACTGAAGCTTTCTTT
NA	TRBV6-1	TRBJ1-1	NA	CASIRGPLGGAFF	TGTGCCAGCATTAGAGGACCGTTAGGAGGAGCTTTCTTT
TRBD2	TRBV10-2	TRBJ2-3	NA	CASSELLAGVDTQYF	TGCGCCAGCAGTGAGCTGTTAGCGGGGGTAGATACGCAGTATTTT
NA	TRBV6-4	TRBJ2-6	NA	CASSDSPASGANVLTF	TGTGCCAGCAGTGACTCACCGGCCTCTGGGGCCAACGTCCTGACTTTC
TRBD1	TRBV4-1	TRBJ1-4	NA	CASSQVPGQVLNEKLFF	TGCGCCAGCAGCCAAGTCCCGGGACAGGTTCTTAATGAAAAACTGTTTTTT